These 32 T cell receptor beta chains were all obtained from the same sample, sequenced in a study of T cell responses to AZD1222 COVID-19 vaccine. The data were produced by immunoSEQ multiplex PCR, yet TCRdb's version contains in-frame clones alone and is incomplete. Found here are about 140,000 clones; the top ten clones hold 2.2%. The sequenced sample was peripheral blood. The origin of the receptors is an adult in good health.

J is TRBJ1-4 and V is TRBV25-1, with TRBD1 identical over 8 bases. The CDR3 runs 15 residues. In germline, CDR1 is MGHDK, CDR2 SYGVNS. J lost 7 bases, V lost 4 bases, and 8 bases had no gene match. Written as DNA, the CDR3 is TGTGCCAGCAGTGGATTACAGGGGGTAGGTGAAAAACTGTTTTTT. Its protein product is CASSGLQGVGEKLFF.

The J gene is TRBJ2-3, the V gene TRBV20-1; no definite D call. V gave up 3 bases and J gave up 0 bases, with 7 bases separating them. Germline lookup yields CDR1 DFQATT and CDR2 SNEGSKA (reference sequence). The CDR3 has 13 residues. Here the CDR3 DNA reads TGCAGTGCTAGTATTATTAGCACAGATACGCAGTATTTT. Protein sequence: CSASIISTDTQYF.

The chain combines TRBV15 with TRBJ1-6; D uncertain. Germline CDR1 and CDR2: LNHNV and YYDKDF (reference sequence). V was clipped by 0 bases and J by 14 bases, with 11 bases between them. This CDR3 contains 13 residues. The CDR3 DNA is TGTGCCACCAGCAGAGATACCGGAGAGACCCTCCACTTT. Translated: CATSRDTGETLHF.

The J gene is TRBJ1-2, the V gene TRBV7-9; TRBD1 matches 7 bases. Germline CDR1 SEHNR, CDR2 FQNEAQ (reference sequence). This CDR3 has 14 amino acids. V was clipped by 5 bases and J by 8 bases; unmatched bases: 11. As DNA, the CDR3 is TGTGCCAGCAGCCCCAGGGGGGAAGTAGGGGGCTACACCTTC. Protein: CASSPRGEVGGYTF.

In nucleotides, the CDR3 is TGTGCCAGCAGCTCCGGGACAGCCATAATGAACACTGAAGCTTTCTTT. It is translated as CASSSGTAIMNTEAFF. The chain couples TRBV5-5 to TRBJ1-1; 7 bases align to TRBD1. Germline CDR1 is SGHKS and CDR2 is YYEKEE (reference sequence). Losses at the gene ends were 3 bases for V and 0 bases for J; bases not matched to a gene: 8. This CDR3 contains 16 residues.

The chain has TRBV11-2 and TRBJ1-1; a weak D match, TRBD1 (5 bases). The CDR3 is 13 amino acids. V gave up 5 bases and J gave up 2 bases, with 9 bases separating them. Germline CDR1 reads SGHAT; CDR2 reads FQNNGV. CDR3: CASSLWTNTEAFF. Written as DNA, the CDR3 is TGTGCCAGCAGCCTTTGGACAAACACTGAAGCTTTCTTT.

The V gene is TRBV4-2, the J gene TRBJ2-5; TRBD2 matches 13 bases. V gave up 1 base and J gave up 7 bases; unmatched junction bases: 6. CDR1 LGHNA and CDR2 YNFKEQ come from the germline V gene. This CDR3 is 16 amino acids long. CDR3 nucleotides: TGTGCCAGCAGCCAAGGGACTAGCGGGGGCGGGGTGACCCAGTACTTC. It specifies CASSQGTSGGGVTQYF.

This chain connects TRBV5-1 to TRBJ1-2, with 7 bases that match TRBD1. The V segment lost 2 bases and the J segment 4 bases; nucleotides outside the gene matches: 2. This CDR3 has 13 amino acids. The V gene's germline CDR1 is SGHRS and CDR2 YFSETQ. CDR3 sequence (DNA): TGCGCCAGCAGCTTTGGGACAGCCTATGGCTACACCTTC. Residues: CASSFGTAYGYTF. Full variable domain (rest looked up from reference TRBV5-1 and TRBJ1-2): KAGVTQTPRYLIKTRGQQVTLSCSPISGHRSVSWYQQTPGQGLQFLFEYFSETQRNKGNFPGRFSGRQFSNSRSEMNVSTLELGDSALYLCASSFGTAYGYTFGSGTRLTVV.

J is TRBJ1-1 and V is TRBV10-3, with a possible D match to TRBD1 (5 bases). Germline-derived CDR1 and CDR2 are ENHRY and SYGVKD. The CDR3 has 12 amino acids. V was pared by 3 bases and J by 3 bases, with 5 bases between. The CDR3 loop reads CAISEGDTEAFF. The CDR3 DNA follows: TGTGCCATCAGTGAAGGGGACACTGAAGCTTTCTTT.

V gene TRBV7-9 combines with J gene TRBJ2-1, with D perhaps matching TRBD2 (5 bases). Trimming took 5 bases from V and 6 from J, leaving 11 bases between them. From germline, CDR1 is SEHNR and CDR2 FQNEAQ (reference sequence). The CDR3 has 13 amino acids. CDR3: CASSPGLPNEQFF. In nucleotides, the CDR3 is TGTGCCAGCAGCCCGGGGTTGCCCAATGAGCAGTTCTTC.

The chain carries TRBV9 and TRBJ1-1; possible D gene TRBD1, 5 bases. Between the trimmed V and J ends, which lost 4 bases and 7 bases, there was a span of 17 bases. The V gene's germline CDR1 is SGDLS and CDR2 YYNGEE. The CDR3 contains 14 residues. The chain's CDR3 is CASSYRDLSSEAFF. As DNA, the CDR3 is TGTGCCAGCAGCTATAGGGACCTGAGTAGTGAAGCTTTCTTT.

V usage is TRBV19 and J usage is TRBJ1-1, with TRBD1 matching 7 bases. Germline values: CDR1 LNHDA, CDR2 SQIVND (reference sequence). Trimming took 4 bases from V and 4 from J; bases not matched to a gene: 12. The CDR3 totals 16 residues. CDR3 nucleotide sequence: TGTGCCAGTAGTAACCAACAGGGGATATGGGCCACTGAAGCTTTCTTT. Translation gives CASSNQQGIWATEAFF. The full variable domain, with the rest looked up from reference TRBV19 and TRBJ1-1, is DGGITQSPKYLFRKEGQNVTLSCEQNLNHDAMYWYRQDPGQGLRLIYYSQIVNDFQKGDIAEGYSVSREKKESFPLTVTSAQKNPTAFYLCASSNQQGIWATEAFFGQGTRLTVV.

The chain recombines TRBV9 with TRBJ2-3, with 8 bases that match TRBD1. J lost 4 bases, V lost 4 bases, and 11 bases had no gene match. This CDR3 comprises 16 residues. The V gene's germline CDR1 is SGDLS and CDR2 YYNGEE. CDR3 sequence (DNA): TGTGCCAGCAGCATCACCCAGGGGGCGCTGGCAGATACGCAGTATTTT. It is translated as CASSITQGALADTQYF.

CDR3 in DNA: TGTGCTAGTGGTTTATGGCGGGGGGGCCTGGGGGATGAGCAGTTCTTC. This gives the protein CASGLWRGGLGDEQFF. The genes are TRBV12-5 and TRBJ2-1, with 9 bases fitting TRBD2. Trimming took 3 bases from V and 8 from J; bases not matched to a gene: 11. Germline assignment: CDR1 LGHNT and CDR2 FRNRAP. This CDR3 has 16 amino acids.

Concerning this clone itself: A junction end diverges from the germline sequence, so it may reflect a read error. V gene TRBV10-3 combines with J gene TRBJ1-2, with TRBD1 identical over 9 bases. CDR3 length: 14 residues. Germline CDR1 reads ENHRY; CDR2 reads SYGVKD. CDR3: CAISTGQGDYGCTF. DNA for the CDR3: TGTGCCATCAGTACGGGACAGGGTGACTATGGCTGCACCTTC.

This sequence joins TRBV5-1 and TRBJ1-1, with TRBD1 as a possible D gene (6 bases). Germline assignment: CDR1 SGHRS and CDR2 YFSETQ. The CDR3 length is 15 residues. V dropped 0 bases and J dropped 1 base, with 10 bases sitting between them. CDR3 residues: CASSLVGRGNTEAFF. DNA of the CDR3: TGCGCCAGCAGCTTGGTCGGCAGGGGGAACACTGAAGCTTTCTTT.

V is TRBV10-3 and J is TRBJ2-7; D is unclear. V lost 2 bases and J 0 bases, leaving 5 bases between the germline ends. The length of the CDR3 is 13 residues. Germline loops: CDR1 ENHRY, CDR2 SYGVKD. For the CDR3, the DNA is TGTGCCATCAGTGAGGTGGACTCCTACGAGCAGTACTTC. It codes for CAISEVDSYEQYF.

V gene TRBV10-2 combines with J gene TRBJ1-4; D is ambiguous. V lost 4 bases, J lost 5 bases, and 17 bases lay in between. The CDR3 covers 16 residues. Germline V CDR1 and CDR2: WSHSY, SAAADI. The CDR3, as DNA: TGCGCCAGCAGTGCCCTCATGACGAGGCTCAATGAAAAACTGTTTTTT. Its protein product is CASSALMTRLNEKLFF.

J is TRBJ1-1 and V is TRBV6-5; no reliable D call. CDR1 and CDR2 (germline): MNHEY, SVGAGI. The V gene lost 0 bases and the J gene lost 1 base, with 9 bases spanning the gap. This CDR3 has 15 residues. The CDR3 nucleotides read TGTGCCAGCAGTTACTCGGTACAGAGGAACACTGAAGCTTTCTTT. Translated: CASSYSVQRNTEAFF.

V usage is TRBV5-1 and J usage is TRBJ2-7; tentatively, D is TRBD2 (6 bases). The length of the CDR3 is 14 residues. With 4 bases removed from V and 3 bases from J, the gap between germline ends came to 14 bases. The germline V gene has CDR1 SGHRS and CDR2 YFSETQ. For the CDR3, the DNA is TGCGCCAGCAGCCCGCCGGGACTCCACTACGAGCAGTACTTC. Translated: CASSPPGLHYEQYF.

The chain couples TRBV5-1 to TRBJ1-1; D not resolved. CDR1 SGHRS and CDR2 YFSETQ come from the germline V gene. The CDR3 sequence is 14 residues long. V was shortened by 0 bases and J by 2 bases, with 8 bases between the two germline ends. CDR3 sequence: CASSLGGINTEAFF. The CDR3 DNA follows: TGCGCCAGCAGCTTGGGAGGGATCAACACTGAAGCTTTCTTT.

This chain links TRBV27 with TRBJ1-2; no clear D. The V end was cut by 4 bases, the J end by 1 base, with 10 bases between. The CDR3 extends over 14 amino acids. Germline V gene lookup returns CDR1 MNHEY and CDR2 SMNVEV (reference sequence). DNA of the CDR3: TGTGCCAGCAGTTCCCCCGGGGATAACTATGGCTACACCTTC. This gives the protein CASSSPGDNYGYTF.

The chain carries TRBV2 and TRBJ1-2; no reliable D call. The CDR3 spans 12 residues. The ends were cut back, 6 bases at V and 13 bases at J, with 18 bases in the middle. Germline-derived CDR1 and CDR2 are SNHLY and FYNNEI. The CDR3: CASRFEVVGCTF. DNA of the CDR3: TGTGCCAGCAGATTTGAGGTTGTTGGGTGCACCTTC.

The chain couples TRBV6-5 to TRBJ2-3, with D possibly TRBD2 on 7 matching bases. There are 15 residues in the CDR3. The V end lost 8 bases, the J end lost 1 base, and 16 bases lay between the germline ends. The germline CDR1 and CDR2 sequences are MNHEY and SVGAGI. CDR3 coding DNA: TGTGCCAGCTGTCTGGCGGGGGCTGGCACAGATACGCAGTATTTT. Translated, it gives CASCLAGAGTDTQYF.

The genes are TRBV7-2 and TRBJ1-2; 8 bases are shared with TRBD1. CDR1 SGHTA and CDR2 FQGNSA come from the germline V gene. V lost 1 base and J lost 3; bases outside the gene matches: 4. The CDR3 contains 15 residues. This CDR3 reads CASSLVNRGDYGYTF. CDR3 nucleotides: TGTGCCAGCAGCTTAGTAAACAGGGGGGACTATGGCTACACCTTC.

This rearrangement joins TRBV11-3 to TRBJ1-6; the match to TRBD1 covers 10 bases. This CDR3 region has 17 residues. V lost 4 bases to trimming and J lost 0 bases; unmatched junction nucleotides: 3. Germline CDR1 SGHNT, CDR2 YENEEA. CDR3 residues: CASSSDRGSSYNSPLHF. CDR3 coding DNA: TGTGCCAGCAGCTCGGACAGGGGGAGCTCCTATAATTCACCCCTCCACTTT.

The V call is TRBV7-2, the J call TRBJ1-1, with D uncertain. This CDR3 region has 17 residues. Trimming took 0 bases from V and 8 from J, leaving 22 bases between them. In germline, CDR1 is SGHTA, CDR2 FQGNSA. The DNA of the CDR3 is TGTGCCAGCAGCTTAGCTCCGTTAGGAACACCGAAGTTAGAAGCTTTCTTT. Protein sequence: CASSLAPLGTPKLEAFF.

The CDR3 DNA is TGTGCCAGCAGCCTCGGGATAAACAATCAGCCCCAGCATTTT. This codes for CASSLGINNQPQHF. The chain couples TRBV7-2 to TRBJ1-5, with unresolved D. V was cut by 5 bases and J by 3 bases, with 11 bases left in between. The CDR3 totals 14 residues. Germline CDR1 and CDR2: SGHTA and FQGNSA.

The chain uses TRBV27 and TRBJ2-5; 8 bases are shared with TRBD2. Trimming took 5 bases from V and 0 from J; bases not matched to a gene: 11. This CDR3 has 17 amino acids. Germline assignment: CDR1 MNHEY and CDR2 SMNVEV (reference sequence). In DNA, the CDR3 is TGTGCCAGCAGTCCGTCGCTGTGGCGGGGGGACCAAGAGACCCAGTACTTC. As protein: CASSPSLWRGDQETQYF.

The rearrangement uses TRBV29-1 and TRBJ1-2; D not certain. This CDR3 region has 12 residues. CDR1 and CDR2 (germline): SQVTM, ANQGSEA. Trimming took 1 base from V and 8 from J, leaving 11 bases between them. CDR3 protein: CSVEGQLWGYTF. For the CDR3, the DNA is TGCAGCGTTGAAGGACAACTATGGGGCTACACCTTC. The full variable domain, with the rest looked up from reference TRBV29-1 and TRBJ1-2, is SAVISQKPSRDICQRGTSLTIQCQVDSQVTMMFWYRQQPGQSLTLIATANQGSEATYESGFVIDKFPISRPNLTFSTLTVSNMSPEDSSIYLCSVEGQLWGYTFGSGTRLTVV.

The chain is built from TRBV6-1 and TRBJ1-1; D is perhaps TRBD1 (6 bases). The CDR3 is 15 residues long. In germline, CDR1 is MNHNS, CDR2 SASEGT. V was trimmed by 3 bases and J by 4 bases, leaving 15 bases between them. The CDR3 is CASSDRGGWSTEAFF. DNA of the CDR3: TGTGCCAGCAGTGATAGGGGGGGTTGGAGCACTGAAGCTTTCTTT.

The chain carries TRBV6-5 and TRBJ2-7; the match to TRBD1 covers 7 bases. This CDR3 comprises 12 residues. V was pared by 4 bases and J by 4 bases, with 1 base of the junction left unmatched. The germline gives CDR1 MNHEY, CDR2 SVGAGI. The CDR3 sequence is CASSWGQYEQYF. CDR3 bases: TGTGCCAGCAGTTGGGGACAGTACGAGCAGTACTTC.